This TCR beta chain is from a study of cytomegalovirus exposure and HLA in healthy donors. Study findings and constraints: Exclusion as indistinguishable affected some V segments, including TRBV6-2 and TRBV6-3.

Germline V CDR1 and CDR2: MNHEY, SMNVEV (reference sequence). CDR3 size: 14 residues. The V gene lost 0 bases and the J gene lost 4 bases, with 9 bases spanning the gap. To note about this clone: Antigen: not known.

PCR amplification relied on 60 Vbeta primers (plus 13 Jbeta primers). Clones were read by immunoSEQ multiplex PCR, and TCRdb kept only the in-frame ones, dropping some. The repertoire holds some 100,000 clones, approximately 84% seen once, with approximately 1.1% in the top ten. The receptor comes from a girl aged 2 to 9 in good health and CMV-seropositive. The chain is built from TRBV27 and TRBJ1-1; D remains ambiguous. The sequenced sample consisted of PBMCs. In nucleotides, the CDR3 is TGTGCCAGCAGTTTATCATCGGGAGGCACTGAAGCTTTCTTT. The encoded protein is CASSLSSGGTEAFF.